One sample yielded the 23 T cell receptor beta chains listed below, sequenced in a study of OX40 agonist ivuxolimab in advanced cancers. The method was the immunoSEQ multiplex PCR assay. Entries here come from immuneACCESS through TCRdb and include only in-frame sequences with V and J called. Some clones fail to appear in such tables; in the studies checked, an unresolved V gene covers under half of the shortfall, and the cause of the remainder is unknown. This sample is represented by 65,000 to 85,000 clones; 86% of them were singletons. The biggest ten clones account for around 2.1% of the sample. The sequences come from CD4+ or CD8+ T cells sorted from blood, collected in a trial of the OX40 agonist ivuxolimab. The receptors here all came from an adult with an advanced solid tumor such as melanoma, head and neck, liver or kidney cancer.

V usage is TRBV11-2 and J usage is TRBJ1-5; D unclear. This CDR3 region has 13 residues. Trimming took off 2 bases at V and 0 bases at J, with 2 bases between the two ends. Germline assignment: CDR1 SGHAT and CDR2 FQNNGV. Here the CDR3 DNA reads TGTGCCAGCAGCTTAACTAGCAATCAGCCCCAGCATTTT. Residues: CASSLTSNQPQHF. The whole variable domain, remainder taken from reference TRBV11-2 and TRBJ1-5, is EAGVAQSPRYKIIEKRQSVAFWCNPISGHATLYWYQQILGQGPKLLIQFQNNGVVDDSQLPKDRFSAERLKGVDSTLKIQPAKLEDSAVYLCASSLTSNQPQHFGDGTRLSIL.

J is TRBJ1-3 and V is TRBV28, with a tentative D call TRBD1 (6 bases). Trimming cost V 5 bases and J 4 bases, with 9 bases left between them. The germline CDR1 and CDR2 sequences are MDHEN and SYDVKM. The CDR3 spans 13 residues. The CDR3 coding sequence is TGTGCCAGCAGTCCCGGACAGGGAAACACCATATATTTT. It specifies CASSPGQGNTIYF.

V gene TRBV4-3 combines with J gene TRBJ1-2; TRBD1 is a possible D gene (6 bases). The germline CDR1 and CDR2 sequences are LGHNA and YSLEER. Between the trimmed V and J ends, which lost 4 bases and 8 bases, there was a span of 20 bases. The CDR3 runs 15 residues. In nucleotides, the CDR3 is TGCGCCAGCAGCCTGAGACGGGGGGCTGAGGGAGGCTACACCTTC. This encodes CASSLRRGAEGGYTF.

This chain links TRBV15 with TRBJ2-7; D call uncertain. V shed 0 bases and J shed 4 bases, with 7 bases lying between them. The CDR3 is 13 amino acids. CDR1 LNHNV and CDR2 YYDKDF come from the germline V gene (reference sequence). The CDR3 reads CATSRDLGYEQYF. CDR3 nucleotide sequence: TGTGCCACCAGCAGAGATTTAGGTTACGAGCAGTACTTC.

The chain links TRBV2 to TRBJ2-3; the D is unclear. This CDR3 is built from 16 residues. CDR1 is SNHLY and CDR2 is FYNNEI in the germline V gene. Trimming took 1 base from V and 4 from J, leaving 15 bases between them. CDR3 bases: TGTGCCAGCAGTGAAGGGCTGGTAGTAAGGGCAGATACGCAGTATTTT. Its protein is CASSEGLVVRADTQYF.

The V and J genes are TRBV7-9 and TRBJ2-4; D not resolved. This CDR3 region has 13 residues. Trimming cost V 7 bases and J 5 bases, with 12 bases left between them. CDR1 SEHNR and CDR2 FQNEAQ come from the germline V gene (reference sequence). The CDR3 DNA is TGTGCCAGCACTCTTGATGCCCAAAACATTCAGTACTTC. Its protein is CASTLDAQNIQYF.

To note about this clone: A junction end diverges from the germline sequence, so it may reflect a read error. The rearrangement links TRBV2 to TRBJ2-7; a possible D gene is TRBD2 (5 bases). This CDR3 region has 14 residues. CDR1 and CDR2 (germline): SNHLY, FYNNEI. The CDR3 loop is CATHRERSSYEQHF. As DNA, the CDR3 is TGTGCCACACACCGGGAAAGAAGCTCCTACGAGCAGCACTTC. Full variable domain (rest looked up from reference TRBV2 and TRBJ2-7): EPEVTQTPSHQVTQMGQEVILRCVPISNHLYFYWYRQILGQKVEFLVSFYNNEISEKSEIFDDQFSVERPDGSNFTLKIRSTKLEDSAMYFCATHRERSSYEQHFGPGTRLTVT.

The chain couples TRBV25-1 to TRBJ2-1; 10 nucleotides line up with TRBD2. The V gene's germline CDR1 is MGHDK and CDR2 SYGVNS. V lost 1 base to trimming and J lost 4 bases; unmatched junction nucleotides: 1. This CDR3 spans 15 amino acids. CDR3 in amino acids: CASSELAGGYNEQFF. CDR3 DNA: TGTGCCAGCAGTGAATTAGCGGGAGGATACAATGAGCAGTTCTTC.

V gene TRBV15 combines with J gene TRBJ1-4; D might be TRBD1 (5 bases). Looked up from germline, CDR1 is LNHNV and CDR2 is YYDKDF (reference sequence). The germline V and J ends were trimmed by 4 bases and 7 bases, with 13 bases remaining between them. The CDR3 loop spans 14 amino acids. The CDR3 region is CATSKLRGSEKLFF. CDR3 coding DNA: TGTGCCACCAGCAAGCTAAGGGGCAGTGAAAAACTGTTTTTT. The variable domain in full, completed from reference TRBV15 and TRBJ1-4, reads DAMVIQNPRYQVTQFGKPVTLSCSQTLNHNVMYWYQQKSSQAPKLLFHYYDKDFNNEADTPDNFQSRRPNTSFCFLDIRSPGLGDTAMYLCATSKLRGSEKLFFGSGTQLSVL.

The chain carries TRBV18 and TRBJ2-7; 11 bases align to TRBD1. The CDR3 contains 13 residues. The V gene's germline CDR1 is KGHSH and CDR2 LQKENI. With V trimmed by 4 bases and J by 5 bases, 1 base remained unmatched. The CDR3 protein is CASSRDRGDEQYF. CDR3 nucleotides: TGTGCCAGCTCACGGGACAGGGGGGACGAGCAGTACTTC.

The rearrangement links TRBV29-1 to TRBJ2-4; 7 bases fit TRBD1. CDR3 length: 14 residues. V trimming: 4 bases; J trimming: 7 bases; junction bases outside the gene matches: 10. Germline V gene lookup returns CDR1 SQVTM and CDR2 ANQGSEA. The CDR3 region is CSVGRQGEGNIQYF. The CDR3 nucleotides read TGCAGCGTTGGACGACAGGGTGAGGGTAACATTCAGTACTTC.

This clone was counted a few times. V and J are TRBV5-1 and TRBJ2-7, with 11 bases fitting TRBD1. CDR1 and CDR2 (germline): SGHRS, YFSETQ. The CDR3 is made up of 16 amino acids. V shed 4 bases, J shed 3 bases, and the junction held 9 bases outside the gene matches. CDR3 amino acids: CASSKGGQGGLYEQYF. DNA of the CDR3: TGCGCCAGCAGCAAAGGGGGACAGGGGGGACTCTACGAGCAGTACTTC.

The chain couples TRBV4-2 to TRBJ1-5, with D possibly matching TRBD1 (6 bases). This CDR3 comprises 15 residues. CDR1 and CDR2 (germline): LGHNA, YNFKEQ. V was trimmed by 0 bases and J by 6 bases, leaving 12 bases between them. CDR3 region: CASSQDTGNGQPQHF. The CDR3 nucleotides read TGTGCCAGCAGCCAAGATACAGGGAACGGTCAGCCCCAGCATTTT.

This chain connects TRBV27 to TRBJ2-1; 9 bases agree with TRBD2. CDR3 length equals 16 residues. V trimming: 6 bases; J trimming: 0 bases; junction bases outside the gene matches: 6. In germline, CDR1 is MNHEY, CDR2 SMNVEV (reference sequence). The CDR3: CASRYASGNSYNEQFF. DNA for the CDR3: TGTGCCAGCAGATATGCTAGCGGGAACTCCTACAATGAGCAGTTCTTC.

The chain carries TRBV9 and TRBJ1-3, with a possible D match to TRBD1 (6 bases). V was shortened by 1 base and J by 4 bases, with 12 bases between the two germline ends. The germline CDR1 and CDR2 sequences are SGDLS and YYNGEE. The CDR3 contains 15 residues. The CDR3 protein is CASSVQGNIGNTIYF. The CDR3 region has the DNA TGTGCCAGCAGCGTACAGGGGAATATCGGAAACACCATATATTTT. The variable domain in full, with the rest retrieved from reference TRBV9 and TRBJ1-3, is DSGVTQTPKHLITATGQRVTLRCSPRSGDLSVYWYQQSLDQGLQFLIQYYNGEERAKGNILERFSAQQFPDLHSELNLSSLELGDSALYFCASSVQGNIGNTIYFGEGSWLTVV.

The chain carries TRBV6-6 and TRBJ1-2; possible D gene TRBD1, 6 bases. Per germline, CDR1 MNHNY and CDR2 SVGAGI (reference sequence). CDR3 size: 14 residues. With 7 bases removed from V and 6 bases from J, the gap between germline ends came to 18 bases. The CDR3 DNA sequence: TGTGCCAGCAACGCGGGGGGCGGGGTCAATGGCTACACCTTC. Translated: CASNAGGGVNGYTF.

The V gene is TRBV10-3, the J gene TRBJ1-1; 7 bases fit TRBD1. Germline V gene sequence: CDR1 ENHRY, CDR2 SYGVKD. This CDR3 is built from 15 residues. V shed 3 bases, J shed 0 bases, and the junction held 4 bases outside the gene matches. CDR3 DNA: TGTGCCATCAGTGACCCGGACAGGCTGAACACTGAAGCTTTCTTT. Protein product: CAISDPDRLNTEAFF.

V is TRBV29-1 and J is TRBJ2-5, with TRBD2 matching 12 bases. Germline CDR1 reads SQVTM; CDR2 reads ANQGSEA. The V gene end was trimmed by 4 bases and the J gene end by 4 bases; junction bases not matched to a gene: 10. The length of the CDR3 is 16 residues. CDR3 sequence (DNA): TGCAGCGTTGCTTTCCCTAGCGGGAGGGAGGGAGAGACCCAGTACTTC. It is translated as CSVAFPSGREGETQYF.

V and J are TRBV18 and TRBJ1-5, with D uncertain. Trimming left V 2 bases short and J 6 bases short, with 8 bases between. This CDR3 is built from 13 residues. Germline lookup yields CDR1 KGHSH and CDR2 LQKENI. The CDR3 is CASSPGVSQPQHF. The CDR3 nucleotides read TGTGCCAGCTCACCAGGGGTTAGTCAGCCCCAGCATTTT.

The gene calls are TRBV28 and TRBJ2-5; 7 bases line up with TRBD1. This CDR3 spans 15 amino acids. Germline CDR1 and CDR2: MDHEN and SYDVKM. V was pared by 5 bases and J by 2 bases, with 8 bases of the junction left unmatched. CDR3 loop: CASSLTGKGQETQYF. CDR3 bases: TGTGCCAGCAGTCTGACAGGGAAGGGGCAAGAGACCCAGTACTTC.

This clone appeared once. This chain connects TRBV6-6 to TRBJ1-2, with 7 nucleotides matching TRBD1. There are 13 residues in the CDR3. Germline loops: CDR1 MNHNY, CDR2 SVGAGI (reference sequence). V shed 7 bases and J 5 bases; nucleotides not matched to a gene: 7. The CDR3 coding sequence is TGTGCCAGCATACTAGAGGGGGCGTATGGCTACACCTTC. Amino acids: CASILEGAYGYTF.

The chain uses TRBV28 and TRBJ1-3; 8 bases are a match to TRBD1. The CDR3 covers 15 residues. CDR1 MDHEN and CDR2 SYDVKM come from the germline V gene. Trimming took 3 bases from V and 1 from J; bases not matched to a gene: 2. CDR3 DNA sequence: TGTGCCAGCAGTTTCTGGACAGGGTCTGGAAACACCATATATTTT. It encodes CASSFWTGSGNTIYF.

The rearrangement links TRBV7-9 to TRBJ1-2, with D tentatively TRBD1 (5 bases). This CDR3 has 13 amino acids. Germline V gives CDR1 SEHNR, CDR2 FQNEAQ (reference sequence). V gave up 5 bases and J gave up 4 bases, with 11 bases separating them. The CDR3 is CASSPGQSYGYTF. The DNA for the CDR3 is TGTGCCAGCAGCCCGGGGCAGTCCTATGGCTACACCTTC. Combining the CDR3 with reference TRBV7-9 and TRBJ1-2 gives the whole variable domain DTGVSQNPRHKITKRGQNVTFRCDPISEHNRLYWYRQTLGQGPEFLTYFQNEAQLEKSRLLSDRFSAERPKGSFSTLEIQRTEQGDSAMYLCASSPGQSYGYTFGSGTRLTVV.